This T cell receptor (beta chain) was found in a study of cytomegalovirus exposure and HLA in healthy donors. Vbeta (60) and Jbeta (13) primers were used in the PCR. Only in-frame clones appear in the TCRdb table, and some are missing; sequencing was by immunoSEQ multiplex PCR. This sample contains roughly 120,000 clones. Regarding the study as a whole: Trimming of TCR beta V- and J-genes showed a link, identified in a later analysis, to a missense DCLRE1C variant.

A note on this clone: As yet, its antigen is unknown.

Healthy bone marrow donors made up the donors. This receptor was obtained from a man aged 30-40 years in good health and CMV-seronegative. Sequenced: PBMCs.

The CDR3 is CASSSRGGRNTQYF. CDR3 nucleotide sequence: TGTGCCAGCAGCTCTCGCGGGGGCCGAAATACGCAGTATTTT. J is TRBJ2-3 and V is TRBV5-4, with a possible D match to TRBD2 (7 bases). V was clipped by 3 bases and J by 7 bases, with 15 bases between them. Germline V gene lookup returns CDR1 SGHNT and CDR2 YYREEE (reference sequence). The length of the CDR3 is 14 residues.